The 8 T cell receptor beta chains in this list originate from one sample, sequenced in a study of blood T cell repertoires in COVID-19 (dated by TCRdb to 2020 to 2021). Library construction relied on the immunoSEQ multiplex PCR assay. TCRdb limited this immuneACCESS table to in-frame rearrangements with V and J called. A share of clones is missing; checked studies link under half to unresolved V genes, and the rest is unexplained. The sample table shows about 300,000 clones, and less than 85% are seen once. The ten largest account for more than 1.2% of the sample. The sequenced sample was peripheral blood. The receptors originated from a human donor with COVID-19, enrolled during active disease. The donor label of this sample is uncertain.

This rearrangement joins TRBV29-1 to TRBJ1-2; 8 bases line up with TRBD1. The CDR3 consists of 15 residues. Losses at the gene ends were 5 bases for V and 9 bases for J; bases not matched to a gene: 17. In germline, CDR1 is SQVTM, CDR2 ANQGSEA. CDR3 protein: CSVTTQDRAGLSYTF. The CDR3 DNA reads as TGCAGCGTTACCACCCAGGACAGGGCGGGTTTAAGCTACACCTTC.

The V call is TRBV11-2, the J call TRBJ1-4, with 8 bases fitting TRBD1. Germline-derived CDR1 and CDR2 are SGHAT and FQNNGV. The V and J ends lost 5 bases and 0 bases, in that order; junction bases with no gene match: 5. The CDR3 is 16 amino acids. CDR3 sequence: CASSRDRRATNEKLFF. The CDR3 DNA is TGTGCCAGCAGCAGGGACAGGCGTGCAACTAATGAAAAACTGTTTTTT.

The CDR3 DNA sequence: TGTGCCAGCTCACCACCAGAGAGTGCGGGAGGGCGCACCGGGGAGCTGTTTTTT. Protein sequence: CASSPPESAGGRTGELFF. The gene calls are TRBV18 and TRBJ2-2; 9 nucleotides match TRBD2. CDR1 KGHSH and CDR2 LQKENI come from the germline V gene. V trimming: 0 bases; J trimming: 4 bases; junction bases outside the gene matches: 9. There are 18 residues in the CDR3.

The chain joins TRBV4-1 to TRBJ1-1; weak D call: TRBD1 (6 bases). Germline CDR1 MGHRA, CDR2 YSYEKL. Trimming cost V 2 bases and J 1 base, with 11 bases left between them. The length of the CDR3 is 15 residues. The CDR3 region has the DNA TGCGCCAGCAGCCAAAGGGGGTTAAGGAACACTGAAGCTTTCTTT. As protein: CASSQRGLRNTEAFF.

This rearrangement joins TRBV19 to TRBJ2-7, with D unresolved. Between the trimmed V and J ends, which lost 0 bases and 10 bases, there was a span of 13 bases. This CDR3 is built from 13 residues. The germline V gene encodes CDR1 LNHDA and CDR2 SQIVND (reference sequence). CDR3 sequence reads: CASSIDSERPQYF. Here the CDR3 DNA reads TGTGCCAGTAGTATAGACTCGGAGCGACCCCAGTACTTC.

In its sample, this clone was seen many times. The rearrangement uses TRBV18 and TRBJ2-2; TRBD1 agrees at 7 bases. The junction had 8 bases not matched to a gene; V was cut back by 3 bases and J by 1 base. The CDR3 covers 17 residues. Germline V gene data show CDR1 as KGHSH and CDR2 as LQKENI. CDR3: CASSPGRYRGNTGELFF. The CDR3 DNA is TGTGCCAGCTCACCGGGGCGGTACAGGGGGAACACCGGGGAGCTGTTTTTT.

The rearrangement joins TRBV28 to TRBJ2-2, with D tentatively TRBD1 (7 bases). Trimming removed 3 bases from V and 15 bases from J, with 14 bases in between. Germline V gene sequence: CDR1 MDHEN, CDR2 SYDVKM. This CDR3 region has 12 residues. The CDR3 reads CASSFSGRGVFF. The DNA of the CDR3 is TGTGCCAGCAGTTTCAGTGGCAGGGGGGTGTTTTTT.

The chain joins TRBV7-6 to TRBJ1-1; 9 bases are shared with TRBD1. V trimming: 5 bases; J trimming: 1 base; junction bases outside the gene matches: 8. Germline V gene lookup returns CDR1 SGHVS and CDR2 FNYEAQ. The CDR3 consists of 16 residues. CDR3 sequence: CASSPRTGAANTEAFF. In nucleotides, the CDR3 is TGTGCCAGCAGCCCACGGACAGGGGCCGCGAACACTGAAGCTTTCTTT. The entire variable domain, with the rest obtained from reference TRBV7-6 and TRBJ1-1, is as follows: GAGVSQSPRYKVTKRGQDVALRCDPISGHVSLYWYRQALGQGPEFLTYFNYEAQQDKSGLPNDRFSAERPEGSISTLTIQRTEQRDSAMYRCASSPRTGAANTEAFFGQGTRLTVV.